These 29 T cell receptor beta chains originate from one sample sequenced in a study of OX40 agonist ivuxolimab in advanced cancers. The library came from the immunoSEQ multiplex PCR assay. The source is immuneACCESS, and TCRdb retained only in-frame sequences with V and J called. Part of the clones is not carried over; for the studies checked, unresolved V genes explain less than half of this, and the remainder is unexplained. The sample contains around 47,000 clones, around nine tenths of them found a single time. The ten largest clones represent roughly 13% of the sample. This specimen was CD4+ or CD8+ T cells sorted from blood, taken in a trial of the OX40 agonist ivuxolimab. These receptors came from an adult with an advanced solid tumor such as melanoma, head and neck, liver or kidney cancer.

This chain uses TRBV13 with TRBJ1-1; D may be TRBD1 (5 bases). The CDR3 has 13 residues. The V gene's germline CDR1 is PRHDT and CDR2 FYEKMQ (reference sequence). V was shortened by 3 bases and J by 5 bases, with 10 bases between the two germline ends. The CDR3 here is CASSFQGGTEAFF. CDR3 nucleotide sequence: TGTGCCAGCAGCTTTCAGGGCGGGACTGAAGCTTTCTTT.

The rearrangement uses TRBV7-9 and TRBJ1-1; D not certain. Trimming shortened V by 5 bases and J by 4 bases, and 8 bases separated the two germline ends. This CDR3 region has 12 residues. Germline-derived CDR1 and CDR2 are SEHNR and FQNEAQ (reference sequence). DNA of the CDR3: TGTGCCAGCAGCATCGGAGTCACTGAAGCTTTCTTT. It encodes CASSIGVTEAFF.

The V gene is TRBV5-1, the J gene TRBJ1-2; D call uncertain. Germline V gene lookup returns CDR1 SGHRS and CDR2 YFSETQ. The CDR3 has 16 residues. Between the trimmed V and J ends, which lost 5 bases and 1 base, there was a span of 18 bases. The CDR3 DNA follows: TGCGCCAGCAGGAAGTTCCTCGGAGATCTTAACTATGGCTACACCTTC. It yields the protein CASRKFLGDLNYGYTF.

J is TRBJ2-7 and V is TRBV4-3; 7 nucleotides agree with TRBD1. Per germline, CDR1 LGHNA and CDR2 YSLEER. The CDR3 sequence is 15 residues long. The J segment lost 2 bases and the V segment lost 1 base, leaving 5 bases of the junction unmatched. Here the CDR3 reads CASSQGWQGAYEQYF. The CDR3 nucleotides are TGCGCCAGCAGCCAAGGTTGGCAGGGGGCCTACGAGCAGTACTTC.

This chain links TRBV27 with TRBJ1-1; D unclear. Trimming cost V 0 bases and J 1 base, with 12 bases left between them. CDR3 length: 16 amino acids. Germline CDR1 and CDR2: MNHEY and SMNVEV (reference sequence). CDR3 bases: TGTGCCAGCAGTTTATCAGCGGGGTACGAGAACACTGAAGCTTTCTTT. It encodes CASSLSAGYENTEAFF.

The chain uses TRBV19 and TRBJ2-2; D ambiguous. V gave up 1 base and J gave up 9 bases, with 6 bases separating them. Germline CDR1 LNHDA, CDR2 SQIVND (reference sequence). CDR3 size: 12 residues. This CDR3 reads CASSIGSRELFF. CDR3 sequence (DNA): TGTGCCAGTAGTATAGGGTCCCGGGAGCTGTTTTTT.

The chain carries TRBV9 and TRBJ2-1; 10 positions agree with TRBD2. This CDR3 is built from 19 residues. Germline assignment: CDR1 SGDLS and CDR2 YYNGEE. The V and J ends lost 3 bases and 0 bases, in that order; junction bases with no gene match: 12. CDR3 nucleotides: TGTGCCAGCAGCGGCGGCCCTAGCGGGGGTCTCAGCTCCTACAATGAGCAGTTCTTC. Translating it yields CASSGGPSGGLSSYNEQFF.

This chain uses TRBV5-6 with TRBJ2-7; tentatively, D is TRBD1 (5 bases). The germline V gene has CDR1 SGHDT and CDR2 YYEEEE. This CDR3 contains 13 residues. V shed 1 base and J shed 4 bases, with 9 bases lying between them. CDR3 region: CASSLPDSYEQYF. The CDR3 coding sequence is TGTGCCAGCAGCTTGCCCGACAGTTACGAGCAGTACTTC.

The chain recombines TRBV5-5 with TRBJ1-1; no clear D gene. Germline CDR1 and CDR2: SGHKS and YYEKEE (reference sequence). This CDR3 region has 15 residues. V was pared by 0 bases and J by 1 base, with 10 bases between. CDR3 nucleotide sequence: TGTGCCAGCAGCTTGGGCGAATCGACGAACACTGAAGCTTTCTTT. Translated: CASSLGESTNTEAFF.

This chain uses TRBV6-1 with TRBJ2-2, with 9 bases that match TRBD1. CDR1 and CDR2 from the germline V gene are MNHNS and SASEGT. Trimming cost V 4 bases and J 2 bases; bases outside gene matches: 17. The CDR3 consists of 20 residues. The CDR3 spells CASSGLQGARVGKNTGELFF. The CDR3 DNA reads as TGTGCCAGCAGTGGATTACAGGGGGCGCGAGTGGGAAAAAACACCGGGGAGCTGTTTTTT.

The table lists this clone with a few counts. This chain uses TRBV2 with TRBJ1-1; D possibly corresponds to TRBD1 (5 bases). The germline V gene has CDR1 SNHLY and CDR2 FYNNEI. The V end was cut by 8 bases, the J end by 5 bases, with 9 bases between. This CDR3 contains 11 residues. CDR3 DNA: TGTGCCAGCGGGGGAAGGACTGAAGCTTTCTTT. It translates to CASGGRTEAFF. Filled out from reference TRBV2 and TRBJ1-1, the complete variable domain reads EPEVTQTPSHQVTQMGQEVILRCVPISNHLYFYWYRQILGQKVEFLVSFYNNEISEKSEIFDDQFSVERPDGSNFTLKIRSTKLEDSAMYFCASGGRTEAFFGQGTRLTVV.

The rearrangement uses TRBV11-2 and TRBJ2-5; D is ambiguous. V shed 7 bases and J shed 5 bases, with 14 bases lying between them. Germline CDR1 and CDR2: SGHAT and FQNNGV. The CDR3 sequence is 13 residues long. This CDR3 is CASNQLGFETQYF. For the CDR3, the DNA is TGTGCCAGCAACCAGTTGGGGTTTGAGACCCAGTACTTC.

The chain employs TRBV13 and TRBJ1-1, with unresolved D. The germline V and J ends were trimmed by 3 bases and 4 bases, with 18 bases remaining between them. The CDR3 is 16 residues long. Per germline, CDR1 PRHDT and CDR2 FYEKMQ (reference sequence). The CDR3 region has the DNA TGTGCCAGCAGCTTCCCTAGTGGGGTATTAGGCACTGAAGCTTTCTTT. Encoded protein: CASSFPSGVLGTEAFF.

This chain uses TRBV7-8 with TRBJ1-1; TRBD1 matches at 7 bases. This CDR3 region has 15 residues. Germline-derived CDR1 and CDR2 are SGHVS and FQNEAQ. V lost 5 bases, J lost 1 base, and 7 bases stayed unmatched. This chain's CDR3 is CASSRTRGENTEAFF. DNA for the CDR3: TGTGCCAGCAGCCGAACCAGGGGGGAGAACACTGAAGCTTTCTTT.

In this sample, this clone turned up once. The chain joins TRBV5-5 to TRBJ2-5; D gene unclear. CDR1 is SGHKS, CDR2 YYEKEE, per germline (reference sequence). Trimming took off 2 bases at V and 5 bases at J, with 19 bases between the two ends. This CDR3 has 16 amino acids. CDR3 sequence: CASSFYSLESRETQYF. As DNA, the CDR3 is TGTGCCAGCAGCTTTTATAGTCTAGAGTCTCGGGAGACCCAGTACTTC.

This rearrangement joins TRBV9 to TRBJ1-5; the D is unclear. V gave up 2 bases and J gave up 9 bases, with 12 bases separating them. The CDR3 has 13 amino acids. Germline lookup yields CDR1 SGDLS and CDR2 YYNGEE. The CDR3 nucleotides are TGTGCCAGCAGCGTGGACGGGGTCATGCCCCAGCATTTT. Translated, it gives CASSVDGVMPQHF.

This clone has only a few counts. V is TRBV28 and J is TRBJ1-2; D perhaps matches TRBD1 (5 bases). Germline values: CDR1 MDHEN, CDR2 SYDVKM. The V end was cut by 7 bases, the J end by 1 base, with 10 bases between. This CDR3 has 13 residues. CDR3 protein: CASTGRINYGYTF. The CDR3 nucleotides read TGTGCCAGCACGGGACGGATTAACTATGGCTACACCTTC.

The chain couples TRBV7-2 to TRBJ1-5; D is undetermined. CDR1 is SGHTA, CDR2 FQGNSA, per germline. The CDR3 sequence is 13 residues long. The V and J ends lost 3 bases and 4 bases respectively, with 7 bases between them. The CDR3 bases are TGTGCCAGCAGCTTCTGGCTAAATCAGCCCCAGCATTTT. As protein: CASSFWLNQPQHF. The variable domain in full, with the rest retrieved from reference TRBV7-2 and TRBJ1-5, is GAGVSQSPSNKVTEKGKDVELRCDPISGHTALYWYRQSLGQGLEFLIYFQGNSAPDKSGLPSDRFSAERTGGSVSTLTIQRTQQEDSAVYLCASSFWLNQPQHFGDGTRLSIL.

The chain employs TRBV5-1 and TRBJ2-7; D might be TRBD1 (6 bases). V lost 0 bases, J lost 3 bases, and 10 bases lay in between. The CDR3 is 14 amino acids. CDR1 is SGHRS and CDR2 is YFSETQ in the germline V gene. The CDR3 protein is CASSLATQGYEQYF. The CDR3 DNA is TGCGCCAGCAGCTTGGCAACACAGGGCTACGAGCAGTACTTC.

This chain uses TRBV9 with TRBJ2-1; D possibly corresponds to TRBD2 (5 bases). Per the germline V gene, CDR1 is SGDLS and CDR2 is YYNGEE. The CDR3 spans 14 residues. V was pared by 4 bases and J by 8 bases, with 16 bases between. The CDR3, as DNA: TGTGCCAGCAGCTCCGGGGTCGGCGGCGATGAGCAGTTCTTC. Translated: CASSSGVGGDEQFF.

The V call is TRBV11-2, the J call TRBJ2-3, with unresolved D. V dropped 0 bases and J dropped 2 bases, with 6 bases sitting between them. From germline, CDR1 is SGHAT and CDR2 FQNNGV. This CDR3 region has 14 residues. The CDR3 sequence is CASSLEVFTDTQYF. DNA of the CDR3: TGTGCCAGCAGCTTAGAAGTGTTCACAGATACGCAGTATTTT.

The CDR3 nucleotides read TGCAGCGTTAACTCTGGGGCCAACGTCCTGACTTTC. It yields the protein CSVNSGANVLTF. The V gene is TRBV29-1, the J gene TRBJ2-6; D is unclear. Germline V gives CDR1 SQVTM, CDR2 ANQGSEA. Trimming cost V 5 bases and J 0 bases, with 2 bases left between them. This CDR3 has 12 amino acids. Supplemented by reference TRBV29-1 and TRBJ2-6, the full variable domain reads SAVISQKPSRDICQRGTSLTIQCQVDSQVTMMFWYRQQPGQSLTLIATANQGSEATYESGFVIDKFPISRPNLTFSTLTVSNMSPEDSSIYLCSVNSGANVLTFGAGSRLTVL.

J is TRBJ1-1 and V is TRBV5-4; D call uncertain. Trimming shortened V by 4 bases and J by 3 bases, and 7 bases separated the two germline ends. CDR1 and CDR2 (germline): SGHNT, YYREEE (reference sequence). The length of the CDR3 is 12 residues. CDR3 sequence reads: CASSRVDTEAFF. For the CDR3, the DNA is TGTGCCAGCAGCCGGGTTGACACTGAAGCTTTCTTT.

V and J are TRBV27 and TRBJ1-1, with 11 bases identical to TRBD1. With V trimmed by 4 bases and J by 1 base, 5 bases remained unmatched. This CDR3 is 16 amino acids long. Germline CDR1 reads MNHEY; CDR2 reads SMNVEV (reference sequence). The DNA for the CDR3 is TGTGCCAGCAGTTACTCCGGGACAGGGGGGAACACTGAAGCTTTCTTT. This sequence encodes CASSYSGTGGNTEAFF.

The table lists this clone with a few counts. DNA for the CDR3: TGTGCCAGCAGCTTAGGGTCACAGCGCCGTCAGCCCCAGCATTTT. Translated: CASSLGSQRRQPQHF. The V and J genes are TRBV13 and TRBJ1-5; D not resolved. The germline V gene encodes CDR1 PRHDT and CDR2 FYEKMQ (reference sequence). The CDR3 spans 15 residues. V shed 0 bases and J shed 6 bases, with 12 bases lying between them.

This sequence joins TRBV10-2 and TRBJ1-6; D may be TRBD1 (6 bases). V gave up 7 bases and J gave up 9 bases, with 16 bases separating them. This CDR3 contains 14 residues. Germline loops: CDR1 WSHSY, CDR2 SAAADI. CDR3 residues: CASNGGSERSPLHF. The CDR3 DNA is TGCGCCAGCAACGGGGGCTCGGAGCGTTCACCCCTCCACTTT.

The chain joins TRBV5-6 to TRBJ1-3; TRBD1 is a possible D gene (5 bases). From germline, CDR1 is SGHDT and CDR2 YYEEEE. The CDR3 has 19 residues. Trimming pared 4 bases from V and 4 bases from J, leaving 27 bases between. The CDR3 protein is CASSRGSLGPEGRGNTIYF. As DNA, the CDR3 is TGTGCCAGCAGCCGCGGGAGCCTAGGTCCAGAGGGACGGGGAAACACCATATATTTT.

The chain uses TRBV4-1 and TRBJ1-2, with D uncertain. The germline gives CDR1 MGHRA, CDR2 YSYEKL. Deletions cut 0 bases from V and 5 bases from J, with 25 bases between. This CDR3 spans 19 amino acids. CDR3 bases: TGCGCCAGCAGCCAAGATTCTATGGAAGATCCGAAAAACCTATATGGCTACACCTTC. It translates to CASSQDSMEDPKNLYGYTF.

The chain recombines TRBV5-8 with TRBJ1-1; the match to TRBD1 covers 9 bases. J lost 3 bases, V lost 0 bases, and 9 bases had no gene match. The CDR3 runs 17 residues. From germline, CDR1 is SGHTS and CDR2 YDEGEE. The CDR3 nucleotides read TGTGCCAGCAGCTTGGCCAGACACAGGGGGCAGGACACTGAAGCTTTCTTT. Translated, it gives CASSLARHRGQDTEAFF. Full variable domain (rest looked up from reference TRBV5-8 and TRBJ1-1): EAGVTQSPTHLIKTRGQQATLRCSPISGHTSVYWYQQALGLGLQFLLWYDEGEERNRGNFPPRFSGRQFPNYSSELNVNALELEDSALYLCASSLARHRGQDTEAFFGQGTRLTVV.